This T cell receptor beta chain was retrieved from a study of blood T cells in healthy people across ages. A note on this clonotype: Its antigen is still unknown.

Study findings and constraints: Total diversity from one million sequenced T cells was likely underestimated.

The second PCR ran about 6 to 11 cycles with a sample-barcoded 5' primer and J-beta primers. TCRdb itself ran the 5' RACE reads through MiXCR, one entry per CDR3 protein. The sample records fewer than 1,000,000 distinct CDR3 sequences, about half being singletons. Per germline, CDR1 MNHEY and CDR2 SMNVEV (reference sequence). This CDR3 spans 14 amino acids. V was cut by 3 bases and J by 7 bases, with 13 bases left in between. This sequence joins TRBV27 and TRBJ1-5; D unclear. The specimen was blood. This TCR derives from a man older than 75 in good health. The CDR3 region is CASSFSPRGQPQHF. CDR3 sequence (DNA): TGTGCCAGCAGTTTTAGTCCGCGGGGACAGCCCCAGCATTTT.